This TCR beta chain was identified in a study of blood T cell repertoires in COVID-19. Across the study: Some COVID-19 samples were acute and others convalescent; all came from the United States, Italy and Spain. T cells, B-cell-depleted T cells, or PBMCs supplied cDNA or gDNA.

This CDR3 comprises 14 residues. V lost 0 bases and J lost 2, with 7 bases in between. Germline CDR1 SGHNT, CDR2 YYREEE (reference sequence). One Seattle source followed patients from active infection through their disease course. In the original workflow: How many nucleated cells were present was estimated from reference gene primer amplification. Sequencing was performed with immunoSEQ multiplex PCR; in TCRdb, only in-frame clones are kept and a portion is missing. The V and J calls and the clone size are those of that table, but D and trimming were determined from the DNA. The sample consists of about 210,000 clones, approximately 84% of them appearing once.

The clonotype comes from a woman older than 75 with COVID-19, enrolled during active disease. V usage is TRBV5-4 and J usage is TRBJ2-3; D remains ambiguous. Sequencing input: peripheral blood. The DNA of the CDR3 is TGTGCCAGCAGCTTGGGCCTACCCACAGATACGCAGTATTTT. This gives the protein CASSLGLPTDTQYF.